The rows below give T cell receptor beta chains drawn from one sample of a study of cytomegalovirus exposure and HLA in healthy donors. Using immunoSEQ multiplex PCR, the repertoire was profiled, and TCRdb retains in-frame clones only, with some absent. The data show 95,000 to 150,000 clones, with over 70% seen just once and over 2.5% held by the top ten. The source material was PBMCs. The origin of the receptors is a woman in her fifties or sixties in good health and CMV-seronegative. Both conserved end residues are part of each CDR3. The D gene is left open where the match is weak. Rows may omit the clone size; those that give it use once, few, many or a size class.

j_gene: TRBJ1-6; abundance: NA; d_gene: NA; v_gene: TRBV28; CDR3nt: TGTGCCAGCAGTTTATACTCTTCACCCCTCCACTTT; CDR3aa: CASSLYSSPLHF
j_gene: TRBJ2-1; abundance: NA; d_gene: TRBD2; v_gene: TRBV27; CDR3nt: TGTGCCAGCAGTTCTAGCGGGGGGGGTATCAATGAGCAGTTCTTC; CDR3aa: CASSSSGGGINEQFF
j_gene: TRBJ2-5; abundance: NA; d_gene: NA; v_gene: TRBV28; CDR3nt: TGTGCCAGCAGGGGGAGGCGAGAGACCCAGTACTTC; CDR3aa: CASRGRRETQYF
j_gene: TRBJ1-3; abundance: NA; d_gene: NA; v_gene: TRBV11-2; CDR3nt: TGTGCCACCGGCAGGGGAGGAAACACCATATATTTT; CDR3aa: CATGRGGNTIYF
j_gene: TRBJ2-7; abundance: NA; d_gene: TRBD2; v_gene: TRBV4-3; CDR3nt: TGCGCCAGCAGCCAAGGACTAGCGGGAGGTACCTACGAGCAGTACTTC; CDR3aa: CASSQGLAGGTYEQYF
j_gene: TRBJ2-4; abundance: NA; d_gene: NA; v_gene: TRBV2; CDR3nt: TGTGCCAGCAGTGAAGCGCTTTTCGAGGAGCCCCTAGCCAAAAACATTCAGTACTTC; CDR3aa: CASSEALFEEPLAKNIQYF
j_gene: TRBJ2-7; abundance: NA; d_gene: TRBD2; v_gene: TRBV19; CDR3nt: TGTGCCAGTAGTATCGGAGGGACTAGCGGGACCTACGAGCAGTACTTC; CDR3aa: CASSIGGTSGTYEQYF
j_gene: TRBJ2-7; abundance: NA; d_gene: NA; v_gene: TRBV30; CDR3nt: TGTGCCTGGAGTACAATTGGGAGAGGCCCCTACGAGCAGTACTTC; CDR3aa: CAWSTIGRGPYEQYF
j_gene: TRBJ2-2; abundance: NA; d_gene: NA; v_gene: TRBV4-3; CDR3nt: TGCGCCAGCAGCCAAGATAAGGCAGGGTCGCACACCGGGGAGCTGTTTTTT; CDR3aa: CASSQDKAGSHTGELFF
j_gene: TRBJ1-3; abundance: NA; d_gene: NA; v_gene: TRBV29-1; CDR3nt: TGCAGCGTTGTCGGCAGTGTGGAGACCTCTGGAAACACCATATATTTT; CDR3aa: CSVVGSVETSGNTIYF
j_gene: TRBJ2-1; abundance: NA; d_gene: NA; v_gene: TRBV19; CDR3nt: TGTGCCAGTACTCCCATCGGGGATGGATACAATGAGCAGTTCTTC; CDR3aa: CASTPIGDGYNEQFF
j_gene: TRBJ2-3; abundance: once; d_gene: NA; v_gene: TRBV28; CDR3nt: TGTGCCAGCTGGGGTGGGGGGATGGCAGATACGCAGTATTTT; CDR3aa: CASWGGGMADTQYF
j_gene: TRBJ1-3; abundance: NA; d_gene: NA; v_gene: TRBV7-8; CDR3nt: TGTGCCAGCAGCAAATCGGACACTACCTCTGGAAACACCATATATTTT; CDR3aa: CASSKSDTTSGNTIYF
j_gene: TRBJ2-3; abundance: few; d_gene: TRBD2; v_gene: TRBV30; CDR3nt: TGTGCCTGGAGCATTAGCGGGAGCGCAGATACGCAGTATTTT; CDR3aa: CAWSISGSADTQYF
j_gene: TRBJ2-1; abundance: NA; d_gene: TRBD2; v_gene: TRBV15; CDR3nt: TGTGCCACCAGCAGAGGTGGAGGACTAGCGGGAGCCAATGAGCAGTTCTTC; CDR3aa: CATSRGGGLAGANEQFF
j_gene: TRBJ1-5; abundance: NA; d_gene: TRBD1; v_gene: TRBV9; CDR3nt: TGTGCCAGCAGCGTAGATGACAGGGGTGGTGGTCAGCCCCAGCATTTT; CDR3aa: CASSVDDRGGGQPQHF
j_gene: TRBJ2-2; abundance: once; d_gene: TRBD2; v_gene: TRBV12-5; CDR3nt: TGTGCTAGTGGCATAGGGACTAGCGGGAGGGACGGGGAGCTGTTTTTT; CDR3aa: CASGIGTSGRDGELFF
j_gene: TRBJ2-5; abundance: NA; d_gene: TRBD2; v_gene: TRBV9; CDR3nt: TGTGCCAGCAGCGATAGCGGGAGGGGCCTCCAGTACTTC; CDR3aa: CASSDSGRGLQYF
j_gene: TRBJ1-1; abundance: few; d_gene: NA; v_gene: TRBV27; CDR3nt: TGTGCCAGCAGTCCGTACGGTGTTGGCACTGAAGCTTTCTTT; CDR3aa: CASSPYGVGTEAFF
j_gene: TRBJ2-7; abundance: NA; d_gene: TRBD2; v_gene: TRBV28; CDR3nt: TGTGCCAGCAGTCCGGGACTACCTTACGAGCAGTACTTC; CDR3aa: CASSPGLPYEQYF
j_gene: TRBJ1-5; abundance: few; d_gene: TRBD1; v_gene: TRBV5-1; CDR3nt: TGCGCCAGCAGCCCTACAGGGGTTAGCAATCAGCCCCAGCATTTT; CDR3aa: CASSPTGVSNQPQHF
j_gene: TRBJ2-5; abundance: NA; d_gene: NA; v_gene: TRBV7-9; CDR3nt: TGTGCCAGCAGCTTAGCTGCCAGAAAAGAGACCCAGTACTTC; CDR3aa: CASSLAARKETQYF
j_gene: TRBJ2-3; abundance: NA; d_gene: NA; v_gene: TRBV5-8; CDR3nt: TGTGCCAGCAGCTTATTCCGGGTGTTAGATACGCAGTATTTT; CDR3aa: CASSLFRVLDTQYF
j_gene: TRBJ1-1; abundance: NA; d_gene: TRBD1; v_gene: TRBV28; CDR3nt: TGTGCCAGCACCCTGGACAGGTTAGGCACTGAAGCTTTCTTT; CDR3aa: CASTLDRLGTEAFF
j_gene: TRBJ2-1; abundance: NA; d_gene: NA; v_gene: TRBV11-2; CDR3nt: TGTGCCAGCAGCTTAGCCGCAGGGGTTCACAATGAGCAGTTCTTC; CDR3aa: CASSLAAGVHNEQFF
j_gene: TRBJ1-2; abundance: NA; d_gene: TRBD1; v_gene: TRBV29-1; CDR3nt: TGCAGCGGTGGGACAGGCTATGGCTACACCTTC; CDR3aa: CSGGTGYGYTF
j_gene: TRBJ2-6; abundance: NA; d_gene: TRBD2; v_gene: TRBV5-1; CDR3nt: TGCGCCAGCAGCCTATTAGCGGGAGAACTCTCTGGGGCCAACGTCCTGACTTTC; CDR3aa: CASSLLAGELSGANVLTF
j_gene: TRBJ2-1; abundance: NA; d_gene: TRBD1; v_gene: TRBV2; CDR3nt: TGTGCCAGCACTCGGGACAGGGGGGATGAGCAGTTCTTC; CDR3aa: CASTRDRGDEQFF
j_gene: TRBJ1-3; abundance: NA; d_gene: NA; v_gene: TRBV15; CDR3nt: TGTGCCACCAGCAGGGGGGCTTCTGGAAACACCATATATTTT; CDR3aa: CATSRGASGNTIYF
j_gene: TRBJ2-1; abundance: few; d_gene: TRBD2; v_gene: TRBV27; CDR3nt: TGTGCCAGCAGTCAACGTTTAGCGGGAGGGTACAATGAGCAGTTCTTC; CDR3aa: CASSQRLAGGYNEQFF
j_gene: TRBJ2-7; abundance: few; d_gene: TRBD2; v_gene: TRBV6-5; CDR3nt: TGTGCCAGCGGTCGAGCGGGAGTTCCTGGGGAGCAGTACTTC; CDR3aa: CASGRAGVPGEQYF
j_gene: TRBJ2-7; abundance: NA; d_gene: TRBD2; v_gene: TRBV6-6; CDR3nt: TGTGCCACCGAAGGACTAGCGGACTACGAGCAGTACTTC; CDR3aa: CATEGLADYEQYF
j_gene: TRBJ1-2; abundance: once; d_gene: NA; v_gene: TRBV18; CDR3nt: TGTGCCAGCTCAGACTATGGCGGTTATGGCTACACCTTC; CDR3aa: CASSDYGGYGYTF
j_gene: TRBJ2-3; abundance: few; d_gene: TRBD2; v_gene: TRBV28; CDR3nt: TGTGCCAGCAGCCGGGGGACTAGCGGGAGGCGTACAGATACGCAGTATTTT; CDR3aa: CASSRGTSGRRTDTQYF
j_gene: TRBJ2-7; abundance: once; d_gene: TRBD2; v_gene: TRBV7-2; CDR3nt: TGTGCCAGCAGCTTAGGACTAGCGGGAGGCATGTACGAGCAGTACTTC; CDR3aa: CASSLGLAGGMYEQYF
j_gene: TRBJ2-7; abundance: NA; d_gene: TRBD2; v_gene: TRBV28; CDR3nt: TGTGCCAGCAGTTTTGCGGGTTCGTCGAGGGCGGGAGAGAGCGAGCAGTACTTC; CDR3aa: CASSFAGSSRAGESEQYF
j_gene: TRBJ2-1; abundance: once; d_gene: TRBD1; v_gene: TRBV27; CDR3nt: TGTGCCAGCGGGGGCAGGGGGCTGAATGAGCAGTTCTTC; CDR3aa: CASGGRGLNEQFF
j_gene: TRBJ1-2; abundance: NA; d_gene: TRBD1; v_gene: TRBV30; CDR3nt: TGTGCCTGGAGATCGGGACAGGGCTATGGCTACACCTTC; CDR3aa: CAWRSGQGYGYTF
j_gene: TRBJ1-1; abundance: NA; d_gene: NA; v_gene: TRBV7-9; CDR3nt: TGTTCCAGCAGCGTGAGGACTGAAGCTTTCTTT; CDR3aa: CSSSVRTEAFF
j_gene: TRBJ2-3; abundance: NA; d_gene: NA; v_gene: TRBV28; CDR3nt: TGTGCCAGCCACGGGGATGGGGGCACAGATACGCAGTATTTT; CDR3aa: CASHGDGGTDTQYF
j_gene: TRBJ2-3; abundance: NA; d_gene: TRBD1; v_gene: TRBV4-2; CDR3nt: TGTGCCAGCAGCCAGGCCTCCGGGGGACAGGACACAGATACGCAGTATTTT; CDR3aa: CASSQASGGQDTDTQYF
j_gene: TRBJ1-3; abundance: NA; d_gene: NA; v_gene: TRBV18; CDR3nt: TGTGCCAGCTCGCTTAAAGGAGGGTCAGCTACCTCCTCTGGAAACACCATATATTTT; CDR3aa: CASSLKGGSATSSGNTIYF
j_gene: TRBJ2-7; abundance: NA; d_gene: NA; v_gene: TRBV12-5; CDR3nt: TGTGCTAGTGGTTTTGATACTGGCTACGAGCAGTACTTC; CDR3aa: CASGFDTGYEQYF
j_gene: TRBJ2-7; abundance: NA; d_gene: NA; v_gene: TRBV27; CDR3nt: TGTGCCAGCAGTTTACAGGGGGGAGACTACGAGCAGTACTTC; CDR3aa: CASSLQGGDYEQYF
j_gene: TRBJ2-5; abundance: NA; d_gene: NA; v_gene: TRBV6-5; CDR3nt: TGTGCCAGCAGTTTAAACCTCGACAGACAATCCCAGTACTTC; CDR3aa: CASSLNLDRQSQYF
j_gene: TRBJ2-7; abundance: NA; d_gene: TRBD2; v_gene: TRBV19; CDR3nt: TGTGCCAGTAGTATTATTAGCGGGAGGGCATCCTACGAGCAGTACTTC; CDR3aa: CASSIISGRASYEQYF
j_gene: TRBJ2-1; abundance: NA; d_gene: NA; v_gene: TRBV28; CDR3nt: TGTGCCAGCAGTTCCTTTCGCGGGATCTCCTACAATGAGCAGTTCTTC; CDR3aa: CASSSFRGISYNEQFF
j_gene: TRBJ2-1; abundance: NA; d_gene: TRBD2; v_gene: TRBV9; CDR3nt: TGTGCCAGCAGCGAACTAGCGGGAGCCTACAATGAGCAGTTCTTC; CDR3aa: CASSELAGAYNEQFF
j_gene: TRBJ2-7; abundance: few; d_gene: TRBD1; v_gene: TRBV29-1; CDR3nt: TGCAGCGTAGAGGGGGGACAGGACTACGAGCAGTACTTC; CDR3aa: CSVEGGQDYEQYF
j_gene: TRBJ1-1; abundance: NA; d_gene: TRBD1; v_gene: TRBV28; CDR3nt: TGTGCCGGCAGTTCCCCGGGACAGGGTAAGGCTTTCTTT; CDR3aa: CAGSSPGQGKAFF
j_gene: TRBJ2-2; abundance: few; d_gene: NA; v_gene: TRBV5-1; CDR3nt: TGCGCCAGCAGCTTGGCCCTCGACACCGGGGAGCTGTTTTTT; CDR3aa: CASSLALDTGELFF
j_gene: TRBJ2-7; abundance: NA; d_gene: NA; v_gene: TRBV6-5; CDR3nt: TGTGCCAGCAGCCGTACAGGGAACGGCGAGCAGTACTTC; CDR3aa: CASSRTGNGEQYF
j_gene: TRBJ2-5; abundance: NA; d_gene: TRBD2; v_gene: TRBV9; CDR3nt: TGTGCCAGCAGCTCCTCCGGGACAGCCATAGCGGGAGGGCCCCAGTACTTC; CDR3aa: CASSSSGTAIAGGPQYF
j_gene: TRBJ1-2; abundance: NA; d_gene: NA; v_gene: TRBV20-1; CDR3nt: TGCAGTGCTAGGGAGAATAGTGGCTACACCTTC; CDR3aa: CSARENSGYTF
j_gene: TRBJ2-1; abundance: NA; d_gene: NA; v_gene: TRBV30; CDR3nt: TGTGCCTGGAGTGTACTCGTTGGGAGACCGTCCCATGAGCAGTTCTTC; CDR3aa: CAWSVLVGRPSHEQFF
j_gene: TRBJ1-1; abundance: NA; d_gene: TRBD1; v_gene: TRBV6-5; CDR3nt: TGTGCCAGCAGTTACGACAGGGTCCGGAACACTGAAGCTTTCTTT; CDR3aa: CASSYDRVRNTEAFF
j_gene: TRBJ2-1; abundance: NA; d_gene: NA; v_gene: TRBV5-1; CDR3nt: TGCGCCAGCAGCTCGGAGGGCGACTCCTACAATGAGCAGTTCTTC; CDR3aa: CASSSEGDSYNEQFF
j_gene: TRBJ2-7; abundance: NA; d_gene: TRBD1; v_gene: TRBV30; CDR3nt: TGTGCCTGGCGGACAGGCGGGTCCTACGAGCAGTACTTC; CDR3aa: CAWRTGGSYEQYF
j_gene: TRBJ2-5; abundance: NA; d_gene: NA; v_gene: TRBV28; CDR3nt: TGTGCCAGCACCCCTCTCACGGGGACCCAGTACTTC; CDR3aa: CASTPLTGTQYF
j_gene: TRBJ1-1; abundance: NA; d_gene: NA; v_gene: TRBV30; CDR3nt: TGTGCCTGGACCGCGGGGGGGACACCCACAGTGGCTTTCTTT; CDR3aa: CAWTAGGTPTVAFF